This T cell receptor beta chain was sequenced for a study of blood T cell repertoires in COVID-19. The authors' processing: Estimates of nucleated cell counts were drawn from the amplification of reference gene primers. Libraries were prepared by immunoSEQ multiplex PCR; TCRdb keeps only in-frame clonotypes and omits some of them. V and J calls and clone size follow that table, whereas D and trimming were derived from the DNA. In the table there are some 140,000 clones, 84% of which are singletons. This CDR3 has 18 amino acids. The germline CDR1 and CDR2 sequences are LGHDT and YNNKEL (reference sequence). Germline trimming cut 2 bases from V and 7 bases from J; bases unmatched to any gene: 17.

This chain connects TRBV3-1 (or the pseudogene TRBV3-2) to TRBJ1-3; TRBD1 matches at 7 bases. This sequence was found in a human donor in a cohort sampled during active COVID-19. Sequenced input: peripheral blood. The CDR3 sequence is CASSQKSLRDSWMNTIYF. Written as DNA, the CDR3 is TGTGCCAGCAGCCAAAAATCTCTCCGGGACAGCTGGATGAACACCATATATTTT.